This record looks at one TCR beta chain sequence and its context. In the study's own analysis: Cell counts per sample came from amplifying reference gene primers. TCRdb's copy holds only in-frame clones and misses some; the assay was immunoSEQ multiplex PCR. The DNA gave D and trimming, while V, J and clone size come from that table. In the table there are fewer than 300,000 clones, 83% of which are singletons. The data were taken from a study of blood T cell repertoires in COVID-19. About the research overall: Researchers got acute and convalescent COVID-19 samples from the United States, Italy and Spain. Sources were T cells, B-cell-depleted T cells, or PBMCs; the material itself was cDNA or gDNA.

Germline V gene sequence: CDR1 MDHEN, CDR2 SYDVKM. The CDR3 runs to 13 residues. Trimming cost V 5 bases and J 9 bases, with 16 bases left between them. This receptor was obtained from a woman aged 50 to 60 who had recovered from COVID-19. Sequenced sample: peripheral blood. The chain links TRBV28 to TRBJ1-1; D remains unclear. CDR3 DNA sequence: TGTGCCAGCAGTCTTCCAGGCAATTTGCAAGCTTTCTTT. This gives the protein CASSLPGNLQAFF.